This is a list of T cell receptor beta chains from one sample in a study of shared clonotypes between healthy human individuals. The repertoire was sequenced with immunoSEQ multiplex PCR; TCRdb's copy has only in-frame clones and lacks some. The data contain about 2.5 million clones, about 90% of them singletons. The sequenced material came from naive CD4+ T cells from PBMCs. The receptor source for this set is a man aged 18 to 30 in good health. Some clones in this sample may be carry-over from other donors' samples. CDR3s leave out the opening cysteine and the closing phenylalanine or tryptophan. A D gene is named only where the DNA matches it firmly.

V gene: TRBV19
D gene: TRBD1
CDR3 protein: ASSPQPGQESSGANVLT

V gene: TRBV29-1
D gene: .
CDR3 protein: SVEGRMNTEAF

V gene: TRBV11-2
D gene: .
CDR3 protein: ASSQGRGNTEAF

V gene: TRBV11-3
D gene: TRBD1
CDR3 protein: ASSPRTGPNVLT

V gene: TRBV2
D gene: TRBD1
CDR3 protein: ASSVGTGVTQPQH

V gene: TRBV5-5
D gene: .
CDR3 protein: ASSFGPSTNEKLF

V gene: TRBV9
D gene: TRBD1
CDR3 protein: ASSGGQGMFEQY

V gene: TRBV4-3
D gene: .
CDR3 protein: ASSQAARPGDTQY

V gene: TRBV4-2
D gene: TRBD1
CDR3 protein: ASSQDHQGAVKLF

V gene: TRBV9
D gene: TRBD2
CDR3 protein: ASSVELAGDTGELF

V gene: TRBV11-2
D gene: .
CDR3 protein: ASSLRGRETQY

V gene: TRBV6-1
D gene: TRBD2
CDR3 protein: ASKPSGRPVETQY

V gene: TRBV7-6
D gene: TRBD1
CDR3 protein: ASVRDSSFMNTEAF

V gene: TRBV19
D gene: TRBD1
CDR3 protein: ASSPRRDRWTRYGYT

V gene: TRBV5-5
D gene: .
CDR3 protein: ASSLVIPGDEQF

V gene: TRBV30
D gene: TRBD1
CDR3 protein: AWSQDRGFEAF

V gene: TRBV19
D gene: .
CDR3 protein: ASSISRVVGELF

V gene: TRBV6-1
D gene: .
CDR3 protein: ASSALRGYGYT

V gene: TRBV30
D gene: TRBD2
CDR3 protein: AWSWLAGGGSYNEQF

V gene: TRBV7-9
D gene: .
CDR3 protein: ASSPRRGRSNTGELF

V gene: TRBV19
D gene: .
CDR3 protein: ASSRLNYGYT

V gene: TRBV18
D gene: .
CDR3 protein: ASSPAGRSSYNEQF

V gene: TRBV5-1
D gene: .
CDR3 protein: ASSLFGLSYEQY

V gene: TRBV5-1
D gene: TRBD2
CDR3 protein: ASHRSIAGGSIDEQF

V gene: TRBV30
D gene: .
CDR3 protein: AFALGTQY

V gene: TRBV4-3
D gene: .
CDR3 protein: ASSQVWGGPAYTIY

V gene: TRBV7-2
D gene: .
CDR3 protein: ASSPRTAEQY

V gene: TRBV4-3
D gene: .
CDR3 protein: ASSQDRGRVYGEQY

V gene: TRBV19
D gene: TRBD1
CDR3 protein: ASDNRQGAGGYT

V gene: TRBV5-4
D gene: TRBD1
CDR3 protein: ASSLGDRRNTGELF

V gene: TRBV4-1
D gene: .
CDR3 protein: ASARGVSSGANVLT

V gene: TRBV30
D gene: .
CDR3 protein: AWSERVGEKLF

V gene: TRBV2
D gene: .
CDR3 protein: ASSARERGTGELF

V gene: TRBV7-2
D gene: .
CDR3 protein: ASSLVDGGYGQY

V gene: TRBV6-1
D gene: .
CDR3 protein: ASRTGSQYEQY

V gene: TRBV11-1
D gene: TRBD2
CDR3 protein: ASSLGLAGAGDTQY

V gene: TRBV4-2
D gene: .
CDR3 protein: ASSSDGPDYGYT

V gene: TRBV5-1
D gene: TRBD1
CDR3 protein: ASSLATGAYEQY

V gene: TRBV7-2
D gene: .
CDR3 protein: ASSLVGEAETQY

V gene: TRBV28
D gene: TRBD2
CDR3 protein: ASSFGTSGKETQY

V gene: TRBV27
D gene: TRBD2
CDR3 protein: ASSLLSSGSDTQY

V gene: TRBV7-8
D gene: .
CDR3 protein: ASSSVAMGQGELF

V gene: TRBV7-2
D gene: TRBD2
CDR3 protein: ASSPRLAGVLQETQY

V gene: TRBV6-5
D gene: .
CDR3 protein: ASSPGTLGNTEAF

V gene: TRBV2
D gene: .
CDR3 protein: ASSELVGSTDTQY

V gene: TRBV9
D gene: TRBD2
CDR3 protein: ASSVDRTSGIFNPGNEQF

V gene: TRBV6-1
D gene: TRBD1
CDR3 protein: ASRYTQGRKLF

V gene: TRBV29-1
D gene: .
CDR3 protein: SVLKISGPGNTIY

V gene: TRBV9
D gene: TRBD2
CDR3 protein: ASSVAGTSGVTGELF

V gene: TRBV6-5
D gene: .
CDR3 protein: ASSLRPQGYGYT

V gene: TRBV5-6
D gene: .
CDR3 protein: ASSLARASGYNEQF

V gene: TRBV12-5
D gene: .
CDR3 protein: ASGLIQGGAHEKF

V gene: TRBV18
D gene: TRBD1
CDR3 protein: ASSLLIMDRENTGELF

V gene: TRBV5-1
D gene: .
CDR3 protein: ASSWGGRGLSGANVLT

V gene: TRBV19
D gene: .
CDR3 protein: ASSRTGQTSSYEQY